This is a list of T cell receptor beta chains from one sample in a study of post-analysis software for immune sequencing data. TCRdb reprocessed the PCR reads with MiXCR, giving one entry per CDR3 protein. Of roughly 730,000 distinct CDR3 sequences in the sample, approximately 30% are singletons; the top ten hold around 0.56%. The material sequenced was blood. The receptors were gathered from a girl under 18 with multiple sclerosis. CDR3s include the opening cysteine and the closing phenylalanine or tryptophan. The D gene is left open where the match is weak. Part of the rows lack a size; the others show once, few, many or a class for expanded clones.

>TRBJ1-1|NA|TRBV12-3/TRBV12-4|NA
CASSPAGKGRRGEAFF
TGTGCCAGCAGCCCGGCCGGGAAGGGGAGAAGGGGTGAAGCTTTCTTT
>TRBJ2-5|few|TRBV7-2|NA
CASSLDSRDWYTQYF
TGTGCCAGCAGCTTAGATAGCCGCGATTGGTACACCCAGTACTTC
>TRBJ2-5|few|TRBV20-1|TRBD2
CSASREAVETQYF
TGCAGTGCTAGTCGGGAGGCCGTGGAGACCCAGTACTTC
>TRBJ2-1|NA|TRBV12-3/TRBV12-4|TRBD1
CASSWGQGGDEQFF
TGTGCCAGCAGCTGGGGACAGGGGGGGGATGAGCAGTTCTTC
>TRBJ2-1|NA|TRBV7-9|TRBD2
CASNFRAGDNEQFF
TGTGCCAGCAACTTCCGGGCGGGGGACAATGAGCAGTTCTTC
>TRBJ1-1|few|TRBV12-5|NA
CASGLLGNAEAFF
TGTGCTAGTGGCCTCCTTGGGAACGCTGAAGCTTTCTTT
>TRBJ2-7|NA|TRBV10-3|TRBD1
CAISEVKTGGAYEQYF
TGTGCCATCAGTGAGGTGAAGACAGGGGGGGCCTACGAGCAGTACTTC
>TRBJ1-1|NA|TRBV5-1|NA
CASSASGHRNTEAFF
TGCGCCAGCAGCGCTTCCGGCCATCGGAACACTGAAGCTTTCTTT
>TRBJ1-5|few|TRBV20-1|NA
CSATRGGSNQPQHF
TGCAGTGCTACCCGCGGAGGGAGCAATCAGCCCCAGCATTTT
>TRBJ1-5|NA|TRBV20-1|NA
CSAREPQGRSNQPQHF
TGCAGTGCTAGAGAACCTCAGGGGAGGAGCAATCAGCCCCAGCATTTT
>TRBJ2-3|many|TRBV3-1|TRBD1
CASSHPLDRADTQYF
TGTGCCAGCAGCCACCCCCTGGACAGGGCGGATACGCAGTATTTT
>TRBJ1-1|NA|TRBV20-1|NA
CSARGAGDTEAFF
TGCAGTGCTAGGGGGGCAGGGGACACTGAGGCTTTCTTT
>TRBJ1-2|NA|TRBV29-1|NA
CSVGVSQNYGYTF
TGCAGCGTTGGAGTCAGTCAAAACTATGGCTACACCTTC
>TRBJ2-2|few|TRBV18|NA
CANRNTGELFF
TGTGCCAATAGGAACACCGGGGAGCTGTTTTTT
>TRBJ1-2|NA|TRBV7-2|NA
CASSLGLDGYTF
TGTGCCAGCAGCTTAGGGTTGGATGGCTACACCTTC
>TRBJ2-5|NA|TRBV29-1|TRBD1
CSVRSYGTGVVQTQYF
TGCAGCGTTAGAAGTTATGGGACAGGGGTCGTACAGACCCAGTACTTC
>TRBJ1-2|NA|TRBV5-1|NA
CASRSEGSYYGYTF
TGCGCCAGCAGATCCGAGGGCTCTTACTATGGCTACACCTTC
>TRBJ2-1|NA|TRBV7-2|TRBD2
CASKPSGLYNEQFF
TGTGCCAGTAAACCTAGCGGACTCTACAATGAGCAGTTCTTC
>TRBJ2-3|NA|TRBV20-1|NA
CSAEGADTQYF
TGCAGTGCCGAAGGGGCCGATACGCAGTATTTT
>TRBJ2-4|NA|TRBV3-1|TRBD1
CASSLRQGSIQYF
TGTGCCAGCAGCCTCAGACAGGGAAGCATTCAGTACTTC
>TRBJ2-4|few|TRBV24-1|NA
CATSDPTGGSKNIQYF
TGTGCCACCAGTGACCCCACTGGGGGCTCCAAAAACATTCAGTACTTC
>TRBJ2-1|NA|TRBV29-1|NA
CSVGAGTYNEQFF
TGCAGCGTTGGGGCAGGGACCTACAATGAGCAGTTCTTC
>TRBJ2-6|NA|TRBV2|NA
CASSEGVKANVLTF
TGTGCCAGCAGTGAGGGGGTTAAGGCCAACGTCCTGACTTTC
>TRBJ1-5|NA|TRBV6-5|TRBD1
CASSLLGRGQASNQPQHF
TGTGCCAGCAGCCTACTCGGGAGGGGACAGGCTAGCAATCAGCCCCAGCATTTT
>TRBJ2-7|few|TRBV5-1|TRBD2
CASSSGLAGEYEQYF
TGCGCCAGCAGCTCGGGACTAGCGGGAGAATACGAGCAGTACTTC
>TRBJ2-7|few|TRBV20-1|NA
CSATGTQNEQYF
TGCAGTGCTACCGGGACACAAAACGAGCAGTACTTC
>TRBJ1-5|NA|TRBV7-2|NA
CASSLANREFGPQHF
TGTGCCAGCAGCTTAGCTAACAGGGAGTTCGGGCCCCAGCATTTT
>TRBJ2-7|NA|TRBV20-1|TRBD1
CSARRQGPSYEQYF
TGCAGTGCTAGGCGACAGGGCCCTTCCTATGAGCAGTACTTC
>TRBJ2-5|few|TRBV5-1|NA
CASSSREGLGAQYF
TGCGCCAGCAGCTCCCGCGAGGGCCTTGGGGCCCAGTACTTC
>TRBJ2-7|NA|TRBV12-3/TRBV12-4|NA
CASRATGLDEQYF
TGTGCCAGCAGGGCCACAGGGCTCGACGAGCAGTACTTC